Here is one TCR beta chain with its context. The germline gives CDR1 SGDLS, CDR2 YYNGEE. The CDR3 has 15 residues. V was trimmed by 3 bases and J by 3 bases, leaving 16 bases between them. Produced via immunoSEQ multiplex PCR; TCRdb's table is partial and in-frame only. This sample has 45,000 to 50,000 clones, with roughly 93% found just once. This specimen comes from a study of T cell changes during pregnancy in multiple sclerosis. The gene calls are TRBV9 and TRBJ2-7; D is possibly TRBD1 (6 bases). This TCR was recovered from a female donor with multiple sclerosis, enrolled in a pregnancy study. Specimen: CD8+ T cells from peripheral blood mononuclear cells, collected in the first trimester of pregnancy. The CDR3 is CASSAEPDRYYEQYF. The CDR3 coding sequence is TGTGCCAGCAGCGCAGAACCGGACAGATACTACGAGCAGTACTTC.